One TCR beta chain is described in this entry. The antigen is unknown. Time point in this sample: pre-treatment sample, taken before nivolumab and TIL therapy. The immunoSEQ assay was v3. Data came from immunoSEQ multiplex PCR; TCRdb stores just in-frame clones and leaves some out. The data contain approximately 60,000 clones, approximately 78% of them seen just once; the ten biggest clones take up approximately 3%. This entry belongs to a study of TIL therapy for anti-PD-1-resistant metastatic lung cancer. Study background: Tumors carried a median roughly 1.5 non-synonymous mutations per megabase. Study conclusions and caveats: Infused TIL clonotypes partially replaced the baseline blood repertoire, then decayed over months.

This specimen consisted of blood, obtained at baseline. The source of this sequence is a person between 25 and 80 years old with non-small cell lung cancer.

CDR3 sequence (DNA): TGTGCCAGCAGTTTAATGGGGACCGGGGAGCTGTTTTTT. Amino acids: CASSLMGTGELFF. The genes are TRBV27 and TRBJ2-2; D remains unclear. V lost 2 bases to trimming and J lost 5 bases, with 6 bases between them. CDR3 length: 13 residues. The germline gives CDR1 MNHEY, CDR2 SMNVEV (reference sequence).